These 22 T cell receptor beta chains share one sample of origin, sequenced in a study of CD8 T cell repertoires and HIV-1 epitope variants. The repertoire was sequenced with immunoSEQ multiplex PCR; TCRdb's copy has only in-frame clones and lacks some. The data hold about 5,800 clones, with around 60% observed a single time. These receptors lack a known antigen. Sequences were obtained from cultured CD8+ T cells derived from PBMCs. These receptors were taken from a male donor with HIV.

CDR3 sequence: CASSLYLAGGYEQYF. The CDR3 DNA follows: TGTGCCAGCAGTTTATACCTAGCGGGGGGCTACGAGCAGTACTTC. The chain combines TRBV27 with TRBJ2-7, with 11 positions matching TRBD2. The V gene end was trimmed by 1 base and the J gene end by 3 bases; junction bases not matched to a gene: 2. Germline V gene sequence: CDR1 MNHEY, CDR2 SMNVEV (reference sequence). This CDR3 has 15 residues.

The V gene is TRBV7-9, the J gene TRBJ2-1; possibly TRBD2 for D (5 bases). This CDR3 region has 13 residues. Looked up from germline, CDR1 is SEHNR and CDR2 is FQNEAQ (reference sequence). V was cut by 5 bases and J by 8 bases, with 13 bases left in between. The CDR3 reads CASSPGSADEQFF. The DNA of the CDR3 is TGTGCCAGCAGCCCTGGATCAGCGGATGAGCAGTTCTTC.

The J gene is TRBJ1-2, the V gene TRBV28; unclear D gene. CDR3 size: 12 residues. Germline CDR1 reads MDHEN; CDR2 reads SYDVKM. V was clipped by 3 bases and J by 7 bases, with 9 bases between them. DNA of the CDR3: TGTGCCAGCAGTTTGGGTATCTCTGGCTACACCTTC. Protein product: CASSLGISGYTF.

This chain uses TRBV19 with TRBJ1-1, with a weak D call TRBD1 (5 bases). Germline CDR1 is LNHDA and CDR2 is SQIVND (reference sequence). CDR3 length: 13 amino acids. V was cut by 6 bases and J by 4 bases, with 12 bases left in between. DNA for the CDR3: TGTGCCAGTAGGAACGGGGGGTCCACTGAAGCTTTCTTT. It is translated as CASRNGGSTEAFF.

The sample holds a few counts of this clone. The genes are TRBV27 and TRBJ2-5; D is perhaps TRBD2 (5 bases). This CDR3 has 15 amino acids. Germline V gene data show CDR1 as MNHEY and CDR2 as SMNVEV (reference sequence). Trimming took off 6 bases at V and 2 bases at J, with 16 bases between the two ends. CDR3 DNA sequence: TGTGCCAGCAGCTCCGCCGGGATAGATCAAGAGACCCAGTACTTC. This translates into CASSSAGIDQETQYF.

The CDR3 here is CASSTRQGEETQYF. Written as DNA, the CDR3 is TGTGCCAGCAGCACTCGACAGGGAGAAGAGACCCAGTACTTC. The chain couples TRBV13 to TRBJ2-5; 7 bases line up with TRBD1. The CDR3 covers 14 residues. The germline V gene has CDR1 PRHDT and CDR2 FYEKMQ (reference sequence). V was pared by 5 bases and J by 3 bases, with 6 bases of the junction left unmatched. The entire variable domain, with the rest obtained from reference TRBV13 and TRBJ2-5, is as follows: AAGVIQSPRHLIKEKRETATLKCYPIPRHDTVYWYQQGPGQDPQFLISFYEKMQSDKGSIPDRFSAQQFSDYHSELNMSSLELGDSALYFCASSTRQGEETQYFGPGTRLLVL.

The gene calls are TRBV7-2 and TRBJ2-3; perhaps TRBD1 as D (5 bases). V gave up 6 bases and J gave up 6 bases, with 13 bases separating them. CDR1 is SGHTA and CDR2 is FQGNSA in the germline V gene. This CDR3 is built from 13 residues. The DNA for the CDR3 is TGTGCCAGCAGTTCCGACCCAGGGGATACGCAGTATTTT. Protein product: CASSSDPGDTQYF.

Of note for this clone: Possible read error: a much larger clone is one base away. The chain uses TRBV28 and TRBJ1-1; 8 bases match TRBD1. CDR1 MDHEN and CDR2 SYDVKM come from the germline V gene. The CDR3 sequence is 13 residues long. This CDR3 reads CVSSPIGTGEAFF. DNA of the CDR3: TGTGTCAGCAGTCCCATTGGGACAGGAGAAGCTTTCTTT.

V gene TRBV6-5 combines with J gene TRBJ2-7; D call uncertain. CDR3 length: 14 amino acids. Per the germline V gene, CDR1 is MNHEY and CDR2 is SVGAGI. Deletions cut 6 bases from V and 4 bases from J, with 16 bases between. As DNA, the CDR3 is TGTGCCAGCAGCCACAGATCAAGAGAATACGAGCAGTACTTC. Translated, it gives CASSHRSREYEQYF.

This chain joins TRBV6-5 and TRBJ2-5; 9 bases map to TRBD2. The CDR3 covers 16 residues. Per germline, CDR1 MNHEY and CDR2 SVGAGI. The J segment lost 0 bases and the V segment lost 2 bases, leaving 4 bases of the junction unmatched. The CDR3 here is CASSYGLAGYQETQYF. CDR3 sequence (DNA): TGTGCCAGCAGTTACGGGCTAGCGGGATACCAAGAGACCCAGTACTTC.

This CDR3 is CAIRPGLAGNEQFF. Written as DNA, the CDR3 is TGTGCCATCAGACCGGGACTAGCGGGGAATGAGCAGTTCTTC. This rearrangement joins TRBV10-3 to TRBJ2-1; 13 bases agree with TRBD2. J lost 7 bases, V lost 6 bases, and 3 bases had no gene match. CDR1 and CDR2 (germline): ENHRY, SYGVKD. This CDR3 is built from 14 residues.

The rearrangement links TRBV5-4 to TRBJ1-2, with D perhaps matching TRBD1 (5 bases). CDR3 length: 13 amino acids. V was clipped by 5 bases and J by 7 bases, with 15 bases between them. The germline CDR1 and CDR2 sequences are SGHNT and YYREEE (reference sequence). CDR3 sequence reads: CASSLGVQLGYTF. CDR3 nucleotides: TGTGCCAGCAGTCTGGGGGTACAGCTTGGCTACACCTTC.

This chain joins TRBV6-5 and TRBJ2-5; unclear D gene. This CDR3 has 15 amino acids. Deletions cut 6 bases from V and 5 bases from J, with 19 bases between. Germline lookup yields CDR1 MNHEY and CDR2 SVGAGI. The CDR3 region has the DNA TGTGCCAGCAGCCGGAGCTGGCATGTTATGGAGACCCAGTACTTC. This gives the protein CASSRSWHVMETQYF.

V is TRBV7-8 and J is TRBJ1-4, with unresolved D. This CDR3 contains 14 residues. V was cut by 1 base and J by 5 bases, with 8 bases left in between. Germline CDR1 SGHVS, CDR2 FQNEAQ. Here the CDR3 reads CASSLGQVNEKLFF. CDR3 nucleotide sequence: TGTGCCAGCAGCTTAGGCCAGGTGAATGAAAAACTGTTTTTT.

This clone was counted between two and nine times. J is TRBJ1-2 and V is TRBV25-1; D possibly corresponds to TRBD1 (6 bases). Trimming left V 2 bases short and J 8 bases short, with 12 bases between. This CDR3 is 13 amino acids long. CDR1 and CDR2 from the germline V gene are MGHDK and SYGVNS. In DNA, the CDR3 is TGTGCCAGCAGTGAACCCCCAGGGGACGGCTACACCTTC. This encodes CASSEPPGDGYTF.

This clone was observed a single time. The chain uses TRBV7-9 and TRBJ2-7; D remains unclear. CDR3 length: 13 residues. V was trimmed by 9 bases and J by 2 bases, leaving 14 bases between them. Germline values: CDR1 SEHNR, CDR2 FQNEAQ (reference sequence). The CDR3 DNA follows: TGTGCCAGTTCTTTTCGGGCCCCCTACGAGCAGTACTTC. Translating gives CASSFRAPYEQYF.

The V and J genes are TRBV28 and TRBJ1-6; D uncertain. Trimming shortened V by 7 bases and J by 4 bases, and 14 bases separated the two germline ends. CDR3 length: 15 amino acids. Per the germline V gene, CDR1 is MDHEN and CDR2 is SYDVKM. CDR3 residues: CASNRGVEYNSPLHF. As DNA, the CDR3 is TGTGCCAGCAACCGCGGGGTAGAGTATAATTCACCCCTCCACTTT.

This chain connects TRBV28 to TRBJ2-4; 7 bases line up with TRBD2. Germline-derived CDR1 and CDR2 are MDHEN and SYDVKM. The length of the CDR3 is 15 residues. The V and J ends lost 6 bases and 3 bases, in that order; junction bases with no gene match: 8. For the CDR3, the DNA is TGTGCCAGCAGCGGGCTAGCGGTGATCAAAAACATTCAGTACTTC. This encodes CASSGLAVIKNIQYF.

This clone was observed a few times. V gene TRBV28 combines with J gene TRBJ1-1; TRBD1 agrees at 10 bases. CDR3 size: 15 residues. The V segment lost 5 bases and the J segment 3 bases; nucleotides outside the gene matches: 6. Per the germline V gene, CDR1 is MDHEN and CDR2 is SYDVKM. CDR3 sequence reads: CASSPIGQGDTEAFF. CDR3 in DNA: TGTGCCAGCAGTCCGATAGGACAGGGGGACACTGAAGCTTTCTTT.

The chain combines TRBV7-6 with TRBJ1-1; 7 nucleotides agree with TRBD1. Unmatched junction bases numbered 8, after V lost 3 bases and J lost 4 bases. Germline CDR1 is SGHVS and CDR2 is FNYEAQ. This CDR3 contains 15 residues. As DNA, the CDR3 is TGTGCCAGCAGCTTGCGGACAGGTTGGGGCACTGAAGCTTTCTTT. This gives the protein CASSLRTGWGTEAFF.

This chain connects TRBV29-1 to TRBJ2-1; 13 bases are shared with TRBD2. The CDR3 extends over 15 amino acids. Germline CDR1 reads SQVTM; CDR2 reads ANQGSEA. V trimming: 4 bases; J trimming: 0 bases; junction bases outside the gene matches: 0. The CDR3 here is CSVGTSGSSYNEQFF. The DNA of the CDR3 is TGCAGCGTTGGGACTAGCGGGAGCTCCTACAATGAGCAGTTCTTC.

The J gene is TRBJ2-7, the V gene TRBV7-8, with 7 bases matching TRBD1. After removal of 5 bases from V and 0 bases from J, the junction contained 4 bases not matched to a gene. This CDR3 spans 14 amino acids. Per the germline V gene, CDR1 is SGHVS and CDR2 is FQNEAQ. CDR3 nucleotide sequence: TGTGCCAGCAGCCTTCGACAGGGCTCCTACGAGCAGTACTTC. It is translated as CASSLRQGSYEQYF. Full variable domain (rest looked up from reference TRBV7-8 and TRBJ2-7): GAGVSQSPRYKVAKRGQDVALRCDPISGHVSLFWYQQALGQGPEFLTYFQNEAQLDKSGLPSDRFFAERPEGSVSTLKIQRTQQEDSAVYLCASSLRQGSYEQYFGPGTRLTVT.